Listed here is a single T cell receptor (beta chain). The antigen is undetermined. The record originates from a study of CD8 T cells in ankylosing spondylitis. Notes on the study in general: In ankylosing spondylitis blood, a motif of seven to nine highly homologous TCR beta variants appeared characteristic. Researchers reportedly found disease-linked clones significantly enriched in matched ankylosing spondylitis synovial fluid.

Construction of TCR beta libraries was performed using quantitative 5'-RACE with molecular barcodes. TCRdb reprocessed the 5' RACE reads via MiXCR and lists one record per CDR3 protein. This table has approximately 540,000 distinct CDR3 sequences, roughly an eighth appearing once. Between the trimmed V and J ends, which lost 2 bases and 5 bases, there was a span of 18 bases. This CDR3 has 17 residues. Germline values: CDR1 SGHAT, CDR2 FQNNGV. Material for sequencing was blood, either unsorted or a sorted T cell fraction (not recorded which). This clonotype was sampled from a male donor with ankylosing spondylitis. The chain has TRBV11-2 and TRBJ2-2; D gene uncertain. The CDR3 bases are TGTGCCAGCAGCTTAATGGCCGCCGATTGGGTAACCGGGGAGCTGTTTTTT. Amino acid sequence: CASSLMAADWVTGELFF.